This T cell receptor (beta chain) was identified during a study of cytomegalovirus exposure and HLA in healthy donors. This clone was counted a single time. What it binds is not known. There are 15 residues in the CDR3. V lost 4 bases, J lost 6 bases, and 8 bases stayed unmatched. Germline loops: CDR1 LNHDA, CDR2 SQIVND (reference sequence). Study-wide findings and caveats: Accurate prediction of most subjects' HLA-A and HLA-B alleles from TCR beta sequences was reported. V- and J-gene trimming in TCR beta was tied to a missense DCLRE1C variant by an analysis performed later.

Both 60 Vbeta primers and 13 Jbeta primers went into the PCR. Profiling relied on immunoSEQ multiplex PCR, and the TCRdb table lists in-frame clones only, not all of them. The data contain 150,000 to 200,000 clones, roughly 80% of them seen just once; the ten biggest clones take up 1.5% to 2%. This TCR derives from a young woman in good health and CMV-seronegative. The rearrangement uses TRBV19 and TRBJ2-2; 7 nucleotides line up with TRBD1. The source material was PBMCs. The CDR3 here is CASSKARQGPGELFF. CDR3 in DNA: TGTGCCAGTAGTAAAGCGCGACAGGGCCCCGGGGAGCTGTTTTTT.